This entry features one T cell receptor beta chain sequence. These data come from a study of blood T cell repertoires in COVID-19. Study in general: The study drew acute and convalescent COVID-19 samples from the United States, Italy and Spain. Nucleic acid was either cDNA or gDNA, and it came from T cells, B-cell-depleted T cells, or PBMCs.

Trimming removed 4 bases from V and 9 bases from J, with 10 bases in between. The CDR3 has 12 residues. CDR1 and CDR2 from the germline V gene are LGHDT and YNNKEL (reference sequence). Per the original data handling: How many nucleated cells were present was estimated from reference gene primer amplification. Data came from immunoSEQ multiplex PCR; TCRdb stores just in-frame clones and leaves some out. The D gene and trimming were derived from the DNA, and the V and J assignments and clone size from that table. The table records some 77,000 clones, about 82% of them present only once. This clonotype originated in a woman aged 55 to 70 with acute or convalescent COVID-19. The chain joins TRBV3-1 (or the pseudogene TRBV3-2) to TRBJ1-3; D is possibly TRBD1 (5 bases). The sample taken for sequencing was peripheral blood. The chain's CDR3 is CASSPGGGTIYF. CDR3 in DNA: TGTGCCAGCAGCCCGGGGGGAGGCACCATATATTTT.